A selection of T cell receptor beta chains follows, all from one sample in a study of blood T cell repertoires in COVID-19. The table came from immunoSEQ multiplex PCR; TCRdb's copy has only in-frame clones and leaves some out. The sample holds tens of thousands of clones, 75% to 90% seen once. The sequencing input was peripheral blood. These TCRs come from a man between 60 and 70 years old with COVID-19, enrolled during active disease. CDR3s include the opening cysteine and the closing phenylalanine or tryptophan. Expanded clones are given a class, and other clones once, few, many or no size at all.

CDR3 length: 17; clone size: once; J gene: TRBJ2-2; V gene: TRBV28; CDR3 protein: CASSPPGLAGEAGELFF
CDR3 length: 15; clone size: .; J gene: TRBJ2-2; V gene: TRBV5-5; CDR3 protein: CASSRRGPNTGELFF
CDR3 length: 17; clone size: .; J gene: TRBJ1-5; V gene: TRBV6-2/TRBV6-3; CDR3 protein: CASSHALTGYSNQPQHF
CDR3 length: 15; clone size: .; J gene: TRBJ2-7; V gene: TRBV21-1; CDR3 protein: CASSKEEQASTEQYF
CDR3 length: 14; clone size: few; J gene: TRBJ1-5; V gene: TRBV2; CDR3 protein: CASSATRGNQPQHF
CDR3 length: 13; clone size: .; J gene: TRBJ2-7; V gene: TRBV29-1; CDR3 protein: CSVGAGESYEQYF
CDR3 length: 14; clone size: .; J gene: TRBJ1-1; V gene: TRBV5-1; CDR3 protein: CASSLTGANTEAFF
CDR3 length: 17; clone size: .; J gene: TRBJ1-3; V gene: TRBV4-3; CDR3 protein: CASSQDGPGSSGNTIYF
CDR3 length: 15; clone size: .; J gene: TRBJ2-7; V gene: TRBV6-2/TRBV6-3; CDR3 protein: CASSRTQGAGYEQYF
CDR3 length: 16; clone size: .; J gene: TRBJ2-6; V gene: TRBV5-1; CDR3 protein: CASSLGGTGTTNVLTF
CDR3 length: 14; clone size: .; J gene: TRBJ1-4; V gene: TRBV5-3; CDR3 protein: CARSGRDRGKKLFF
CDR3 length: 15; clone size: .; J gene: TRBJ2-7; V gene: TRBV5-5; CDR3 protein: CASSLFLGTSYEQYF
CDR3 length: 17; clone size: .; J gene: TRBJ2-1; V gene: TRBV10-3; CDR3 protein: CAISGLDGLAGVNEQFF
CDR3 length: 16; clone size: many; J gene: TRBJ2-7; V gene: TRBV5-1; CDR3 protein: CASSLGWGLAVYEQYF
CDR3 length: 14; clone size: .; J gene: TRBJ2-1; V gene: TRBV7-9; CDR3 protein: CASSLGGTYNEQFF
CDR3 length: 18; clone size: .; J gene: TRBJ2-1; V gene: TRBV5-6; CDR3 protein: CASSLAGLAGGSYNEQFF
CDR3 length: 13; clone size: few; J gene: TRBJ1-5; V gene: TRBV24-1; CDR3 protein: CATRDRHWGPQHF
CDR3 length: 15; clone size: .; J gene: TRBJ2-3; V gene: TRBV2; CDR3 protein: CASTAGRGGTDTQYF
CDR3 length: 15; clone size: .; J gene: TRBJ2-7; V gene: TRBV12-5; CDR3 protein: CASGLRQGPGDEQYF
CDR3 length: 12; clone size: .; J gene: TRBJ1-3; V gene: TRBV19; CDR3 protein: CASSILGTAVDF
CDR3 length: 15; clone size: .; J gene: TRBJ2-1; V gene: TRBV7-9; CDR3 protein: CASSPRTSGRGEQFF
CDR3 length: 14; clone size: .; J gene: TRBJ2-7; V gene: TRBV10-1; CDR3 protein: CASSSGTGTYEQYF
CDR3 length: 18; clone size: .; J gene: TRBJ2-6; V gene: TRBV27; CDR3 protein: CASSPPGQGAPGANVLTF
CDR3 length: 16; clone size: .; J gene: TRBJ2-3; V gene: TRBV5-4; CDR3 protein: CASSLAMGLETDTQYF
CDR3 length: 12; clone size: .; J gene: TRBJ2-1; V gene: TRBV7-6; CDR3 protein: CASSPPGNEQFF
CDR3 length: 15; clone size: .; J gene: TRBJ2-7; V gene: TRBV10-2; CDR3 protein: CASSGTPRSSYEQYF
CDR3 length: 16; clone size: .; J gene: TRBJ2-5; V gene: TRBV10-3; CDR3 protein: CAISEVTSGLQETQYF
CDR3 length: 15; clone size: once; J gene: TRBJ2-3; V gene: TRBV11-3; CDR3 protein: CASRQTSGERDTQYF
CDR3 length: 14; clone size: .; J gene: TRBJ1-1; V gene: TRBV27; CDR3 protein: CASRSDVGGTEAFF
CDR3 length: 15; clone size: .; J gene: TRBJ2-4; V gene: TRBV9; CDR3 protein: CASSVEAGVENIQYF
CDR3 length: 16; clone size: .; J gene: TRBJ2-3; V gene: TRBV21-1; CDR3 protein: CASSKSRREPTDTQYF
CDR3 length: 14; clone size: .; J gene: TRBJ1-1; V gene: TRBV10-3; CDR3 protein: CAISESEDNTEAFF
CDR3 length: 18; clone size: .; J gene: TRBJ2-2; V gene: TRBV14; CDR3 protein: CASSLSLAGRVNTGELFF
CDR3 length: 15; clone size: .; J gene: TRBJ2-5; V gene: TRBV6-6; CDR3 protein: CASSSRQGGLETQYF
CDR3 length: 17; clone size: .; J gene: TRBJ2-3; V gene: TRBV7-6; CDR3 protein: CASSYRATSGSTDTQYF
CDR3 length: 16; clone size: .; J gene: TRBJ2-1; V gene: TRBV5-4; CDR3 protein: CASSLGLAGGHNEQFF
CDR3 length: 12; clone size: .; J gene: TRBJ2-1; V gene: TRBV7-9; CDR3 protein: CASRRGSNEQFF
CDR3 length: 19; clone size: .; J gene: TRBJ2-6; V gene: TRBV30; CDR3 protein: CAWGKPRGTANSGANVLTF
CDR3 length: 15; clone size: .; J gene: TRBJ2-7; V gene: TRBV5-1; CDR3 protein: CASSLGKREVYEQYF
CDR3 length: 13; clone size: once; J gene: TRBJ1-1; V gene: TRBV30; CDR3 protein: CAWSDHRGRAAFF
CDR3 length: 15; clone size: .; J gene: TRBJ2-2; V gene: TRBV7-3; CDR3 protein: CASSRTGQNTGELFF
CDR3 length: 15; clone size: .; J gene: TRBJ2-1; V gene: TRBV14; CDR3 protein: CASSNRDNQYNEQFF
CDR3 length: 13; clone size: .; J gene: TRBJ2-3; V gene: TRBV5-1; CDR3 protein: CASRRQGGDTQYF
CDR3 length: 14; clone size: .; J gene: TRBJ2-7; V gene: TRBV3-1/TRBV3-2; CDR3 protein: CASSQGLADYEQYF
CDR3 length: 16; clone size: .; J gene: TRBJ2-3; V gene: TRBV5-1; CDR3 protein: CASSPWTSGTTDTQYF
CDR3 length: 13; clone size: .; J gene: TRBJ1-2; V gene: TRBV6-2/TRBV6-3; CDR3 protein: CASSRQEYYGYTF
CDR3 length: 15; clone size: .; J gene: TRBJ1-1; V gene: TRBV27; CDR3 protein: CASSSRQGAGTEAFF
CDR3 length: 15; clone size: .; J gene: TRBJ1-6; V gene: TRBV19; CDR3 protein: CASSSEGQLNSPLHF
CDR3 length: 15; clone size: few; J gene: TRBJ2-1; V gene: TRBV11-3; CDR3 protein: CASTPRGTGNNEQFF
CDR3 length: 15; clone size: .; J gene: TRBJ1-3; V gene: TRBV7-2; CDR3 protein: CASSLGAGTGNTIYF
CDR3 length: 15; clone size: .; J gene: TRBJ1-1; V gene: TRBV14; CDR3 protein: CASSQDQGMNTEAFF
CDR3 length: 13; clone size: .; J gene: TRBJ1-1; V gene: TRBV11-3; CDR3 protein: CASSLRLNTEAFF
CDR3 length: 14; clone size: .; J gene: TRBJ2-1; V gene: TRBV10-3; CDR3 protein: CAISLRESNNEQFF